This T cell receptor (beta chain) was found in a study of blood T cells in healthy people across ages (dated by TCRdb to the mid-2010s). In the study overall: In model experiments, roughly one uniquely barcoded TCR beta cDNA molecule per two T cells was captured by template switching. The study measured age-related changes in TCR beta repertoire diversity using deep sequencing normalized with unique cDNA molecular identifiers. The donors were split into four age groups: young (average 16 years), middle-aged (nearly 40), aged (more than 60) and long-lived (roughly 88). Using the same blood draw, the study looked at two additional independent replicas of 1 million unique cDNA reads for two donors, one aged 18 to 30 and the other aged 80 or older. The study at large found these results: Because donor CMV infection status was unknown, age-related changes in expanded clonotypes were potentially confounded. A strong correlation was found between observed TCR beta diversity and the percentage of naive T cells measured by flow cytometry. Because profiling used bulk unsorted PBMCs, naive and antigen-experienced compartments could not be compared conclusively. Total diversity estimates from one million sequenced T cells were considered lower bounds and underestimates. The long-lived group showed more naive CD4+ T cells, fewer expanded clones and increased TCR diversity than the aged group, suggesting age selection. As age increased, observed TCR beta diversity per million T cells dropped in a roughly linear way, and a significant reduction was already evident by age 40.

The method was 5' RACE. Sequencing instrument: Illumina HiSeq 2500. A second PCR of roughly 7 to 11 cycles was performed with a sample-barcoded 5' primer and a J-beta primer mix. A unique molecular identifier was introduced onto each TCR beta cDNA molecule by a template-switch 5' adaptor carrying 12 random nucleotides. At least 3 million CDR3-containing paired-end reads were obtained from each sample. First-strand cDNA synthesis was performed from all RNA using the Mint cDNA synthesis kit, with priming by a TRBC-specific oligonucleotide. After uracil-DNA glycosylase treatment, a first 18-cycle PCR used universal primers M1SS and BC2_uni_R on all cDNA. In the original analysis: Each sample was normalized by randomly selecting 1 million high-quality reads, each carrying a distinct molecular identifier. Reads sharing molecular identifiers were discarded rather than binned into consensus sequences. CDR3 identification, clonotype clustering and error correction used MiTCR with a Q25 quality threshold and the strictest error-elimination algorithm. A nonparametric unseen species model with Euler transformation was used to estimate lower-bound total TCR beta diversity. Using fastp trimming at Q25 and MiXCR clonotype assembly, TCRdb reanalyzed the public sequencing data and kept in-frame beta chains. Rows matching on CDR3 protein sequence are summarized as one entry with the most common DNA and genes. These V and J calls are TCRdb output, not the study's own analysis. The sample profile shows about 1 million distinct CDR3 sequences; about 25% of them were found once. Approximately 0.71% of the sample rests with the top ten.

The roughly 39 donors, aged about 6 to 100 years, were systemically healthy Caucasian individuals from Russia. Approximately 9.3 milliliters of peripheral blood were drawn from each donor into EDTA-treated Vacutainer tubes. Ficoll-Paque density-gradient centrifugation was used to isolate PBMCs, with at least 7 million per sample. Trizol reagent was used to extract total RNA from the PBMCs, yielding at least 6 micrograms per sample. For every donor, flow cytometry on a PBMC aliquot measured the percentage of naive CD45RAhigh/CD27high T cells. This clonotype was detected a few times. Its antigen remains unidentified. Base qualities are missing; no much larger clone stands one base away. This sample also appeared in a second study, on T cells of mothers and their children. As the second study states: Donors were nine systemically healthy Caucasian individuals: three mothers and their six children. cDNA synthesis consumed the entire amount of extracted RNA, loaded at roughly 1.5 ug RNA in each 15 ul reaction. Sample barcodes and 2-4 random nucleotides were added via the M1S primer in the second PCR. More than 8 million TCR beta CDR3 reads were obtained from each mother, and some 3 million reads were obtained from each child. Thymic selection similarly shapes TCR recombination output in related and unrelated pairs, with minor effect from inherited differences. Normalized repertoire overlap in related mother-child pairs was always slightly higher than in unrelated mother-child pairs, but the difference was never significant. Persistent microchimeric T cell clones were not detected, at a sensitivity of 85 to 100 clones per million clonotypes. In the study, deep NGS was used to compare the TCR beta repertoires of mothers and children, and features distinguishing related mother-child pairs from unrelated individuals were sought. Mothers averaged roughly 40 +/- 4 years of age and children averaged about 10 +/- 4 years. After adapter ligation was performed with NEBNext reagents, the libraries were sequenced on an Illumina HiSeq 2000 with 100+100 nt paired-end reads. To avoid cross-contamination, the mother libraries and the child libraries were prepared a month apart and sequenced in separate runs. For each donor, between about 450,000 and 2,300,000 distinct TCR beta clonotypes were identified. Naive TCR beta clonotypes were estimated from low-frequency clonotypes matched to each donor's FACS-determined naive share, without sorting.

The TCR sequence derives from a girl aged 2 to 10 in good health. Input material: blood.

The CDR3 reads CASSQGVWDRWLYGYTF. The nucleotides are TGCGCCAGCAGCCAAGGGGTCTGGGACAGGTGGCTCTATGGCTACACCTTC. In this chain, TRBV4-1 is recombined with TRBJ1-2, with TRBD1 matching 8 junction bases. For CDR1 and CDR2, the germline V gene lists MGHRA and YSYEKL. The CDR3 sequence holds 17 residues, the cysteine and phenylalanine included. Only the CDR3 portion is preserved as DNA: 51 bases, with reading frame beginning at the first base. Unmatched junction bases come to 11, with V trimmed by 1 base and J by 4 bases.